This T cell receptor beta chain was retrieved from a study of T-cell memory formation after mild COVID-19. Turning to the study itself: The two donors had largely donor-specific TCR clusters.

In this sample, this clonotype turned up a few times. Constant-segment-primed 5'RACE gave TCR alpha and TCR beta cDNA libraries with sample barcodes and UMIs. One entry per CDR3 protein results from TCRdb running MiXCR on the 5' RACE reads. The sample has about 81,000 distinct CDR3 sequences; roughly 23% are singletons. The receptor's source is a man aged 18 to 35 who had mild COVID-19 (a few samples of this study predate the infection). Cell type and time point are not known. Sequences were obtained from PBMCs or a T cell subset sorted from them (not recorded which).

The CDR3 sequence is CASSDLKSTDTQYF. The CDR3 DNA sequence: TGCGCCAGCAGCGACTTAAAAAGCACAGATACGCAGTATTTT. This rearrangement joins TRBV4-1 to TRBJ2-3, with no clear D. V dropped 5 bases and J dropped 0 bases, with 9 bases sitting between them. The germline gives CDR1 MGHRA, CDR2 YSYEKL. The CDR3 is 14 residues long.